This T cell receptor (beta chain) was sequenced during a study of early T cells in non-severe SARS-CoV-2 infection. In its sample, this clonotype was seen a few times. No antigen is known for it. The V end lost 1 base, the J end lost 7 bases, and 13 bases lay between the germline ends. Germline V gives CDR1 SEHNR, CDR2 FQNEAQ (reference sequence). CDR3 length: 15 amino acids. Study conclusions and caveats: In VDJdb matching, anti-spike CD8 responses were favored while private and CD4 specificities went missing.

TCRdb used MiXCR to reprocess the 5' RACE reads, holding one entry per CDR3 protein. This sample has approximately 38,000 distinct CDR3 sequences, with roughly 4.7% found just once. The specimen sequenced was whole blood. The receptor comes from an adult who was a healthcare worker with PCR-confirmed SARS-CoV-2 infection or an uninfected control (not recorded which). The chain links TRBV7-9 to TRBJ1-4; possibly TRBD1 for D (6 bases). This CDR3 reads CASSLGTTGSEKLFF. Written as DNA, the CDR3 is TGTGCCAGCAGCTTAGGGACGACAGGATCTGAAAAACTGTTTTTT.